These 4 T cell receptor beta chains were sequenced from one sample in a study of shared clonotypes between healthy human individuals. Measured with immunoSEQ multiplex PCR; TCRdb has only the in-frame clones, and not every one. The sample has about 670,000 clones, 72% seen once. The specimen sequenced was memory CD4+ T cells sorted from blood. Sample subset: CD45RA-negative fraction. These receptors originate from a woman aged 25 to 45 in good health.

This clone came up once. In DNA, the CDR3 is TGTGCCAGTAGTGAGGACTATTTTTACGAGCAGTACTTC. Its protein product is CASSEDYFYEQYF. V gene TRBV19 combines with J gene TRBJ2-7; maybe TRBD2 (6 bases). Germline V gene lookup returns CDR1 LNHDA and CDR2 SQIVND (reference sequence). V dropped 5 bases and J dropped 4 bases, with 12 bases sitting between them. The CDR3 has 13 amino acids.

The rearrangement uses TRBV19 and TRBJ2-1; TRBD2 agrees at 11 bases. The CDR3 totals 15 residues. Losses at the gene ends were 9 bases for V and 7 bases for J; bases not matched to a gene: 11. Germline values: CDR1 LNHDA, CDR2 SQIVND (reference sequence). The CDR3 spells CASKKLAGEMNEQFF. Here the CDR3 DNA reads TGTGCCAGCAAAAAACTAGCGGGAGAAATGAATGAGCAGTTCTTC.

The chain joins TRBV11-3 to TRBJ2-1; D is uncertain. This CDR3 is 14 amino acids long. Germline values: CDR1 SGHNT, CDR2 YENEEA. With 3 bases removed from V and 4 bases from J, the gap between germline ends came to 10 bases. Here the CDR3 reads CASSLSGGYNEQFF. CDR3 DNA: TGTGCCAGCAGCTTGAGTGGCGGTTACAATGAGCAGTTCTTC.

J is TRBJ1-5 and V is TRBV6-1; D ambiguous. This CDR3 contains 14 residues. Germline assignment: CDR1 MNHNS and CDR2 SASEGT. V lost 4 bases, J lost 0 bases, and 7 bases lay in between. CDR3 region: CASSVSVSNQPQHF. In nucleotides, the CDR3 is TGTGCCAGCAGTGTGTCGGTTAGCAATCAGCCCCAGCATTTT.